The 25 T cell receptor beta chains below were found in one sample sequenced in a study of cytomegalovirus exposure and HLA in healthy donors. The PCR was carried out with 60 Vbeta primers and 13 Jbeta primers. The repertoire was sequenced with immunoSEQ multiplex PCR; TCRdb's copy has only in-frame clones and lacks some. The data show approximately 150,000 clones, around 80% seen once. The sample consisted of PBMCs. The source of these receptors is a woman aged 50 to 65 in good health and CMV-seropositive.

There are a few counts of this clone. The chain is built from TRBV7-9 and TRBJ1-1, with a possible D match to TRBD1 (5 bases). The CDR3 is made up of 13 amino acids. CDR1 and CDR2 (germline): SEHNR, FQNEAQ (reference sequence). Trimming cost V 8 bases and J 6 bases, with 16 bases left between them. Here the CDR3 reads CASYPDSSAEAFF. As DNA, the CDR3 is TGTGCCAGCTATCCCGACAGTTCCGCTGAAGCTTTCTTT.

This clone ranks as medium-sized. The V gene is TRBV6-1, the J gene TRBJ2-7; TRBD1 matches at 7 bases. The CDR3 loop spans 14 amino acids. From germline, CDR1 is MNHNS and CDR2 SASEGT. Trimming removed 5 bases from V and 0 bases from J; junction bases left unmatched: 4. CDR3 region: CASSKGDSSYEQYF. The CDR3 nucleotides read TGTGCCAGCAGTAAAGGGGACAGCTCCTACGAGCAGTACTTC.

V usage is TRBV1 and J usage is TRBJ2-1; TRBD1, the table's D call, lacks a check against the DNA. TRBV1 is deemed a pseudogene. The CDR3 loop spans 16 amino acids. CDR3 coding DNA: TGCACCAGCAGCCAAGAAGTTCCTGGGACAGGGGATGAGCAGTTCTTC. It is translated as CTSSQEVPGTGDEQFF.

This clone was observed a single time. The chain links TRBV5-4 to TRBJ1-6; D perhaps matches TRBD1 (6 bases). With 0 bases removed from V and 7 bases from J, the gap between germline ends came to 14 bases. This CDR3 is 16 amino acids long. Germline V gives CDR1 SGHNT, CDR2 YYREEE (reference sequence). CDR3 nucleotides: TGTGCCAGCAGCTTGGACGGATACAGGGCGAATTCACCCCTCCACTTT. Amino acids: CASSLDGYRANSPLHF.

This sequence joins TRBV2 and TRBJ1-5; TRBD1 is a possible D gene (5 bases). The CDR3 spans 12 residues. Trimming cost V 4 bases and J 6 bases, with 7 bases left between them. The V gene's germline CDR1 is SNHLY and CDR2 FYNNEI. In DNA form, the CDR3 reads TGTGCCAGCAGTGCAGGGTTTCAGCCCCAGCATTTT. Protein: CASSAGFQPQHF.

The genes are TRBV5-1 and TRBJ2-5; 7 nucleotides line up with TRBD1. The CDR3 is made up of 15 amino acids. CDR1 and CDR2 (germline): SGHRS, YFSETQ. Trimming cost V 2 bases and J 2 bases; bases outside gene matches: 6. The CDR3 spells CASSFNTGDQETQYF. In DNA form, the CDR3 reads TGCGCCAGCAGCTTCAATACAGGGGATCAAGAGACCCAGTACTTC.

The table lists this clone with a few counts. The chain couples TRBV5-1 to TRBJ2-7; 11 nucleotides match TRBD1. The trim removed 1 base at V and 1 base at J, leaving 13 bases unmatched. Germline values: CDR1 SGHRS, CDR2 YFSETQ. The CDR3 loop spans 19 amino acids. CDR3: CASSLRDRGKVATSYEQYF. The CDR3 DNA sequence: TGCGCCAGCAGCTTGCGGGACAGGGGGAAGGTGGCGACATCCTACGAGCAGTACTTC. Full variable domain (rest looked up from reference TRBV5-1 and TRBJ2-7): KAGVTQTPRYLIKTRGQQVTLSCSPISGHRSVSWYQQTPGQGLQFLFEYFSETQRNKGNFPGRFSGRQFSNSRSEMNVSTLELGDSALYLCASSLRDRGKVATSYEQYFGPGTRLTVT.

V usage is TRBV18 and J usage is TRBJ2-5, with D hard to call. Trimming stripped 3 bases from V and 5 bases from J, with 16 bases between. Germline CDR1 reads KGHSH; CDR2 reads LQKENI. CDR3 length: 15 residues. The CDR3 bases are TGTGCCAGCTCACCCCGACTCACCTTTGGGGAGACCCAGTACTTC. Amino acids: CASSPRLTFGETQYF.

Written as DNA, the CDR3 is TGTGCCAGCAGCTTTATTTATGGGACAGGGGGTTATGGCTACACCTTC. Its protein is CASSFIYGTGGYGYTF. This chain uses TRBV7-9 with TRBJ1-2; 11 positions agree with TRBD1. Germline CDR1 is SEHNR and CDR2 is FQNEAQ (reference sequence). This CDR3 comprises 16 residues. V lost 3 bases to trimming and J lost 5 bases; unmatched junction nucleotides: 8.

Comments on this clone: In the same sample, other DNA sequences code for this CDR3. V usage is TRBV29-1 and J usage is TRBJ1-1, with 7 bases lining up with TRBD1. V trimming: 5 bases; J trimming: 2 bases; junction bases outside the gene matches: 5. CDR1 and CDR2 from the germline V gene are SQVTM and ANQGSEA. CDR3 length: 13 residues. CDR3 protein: CSVRQGGNTEAFF. In DNA form, the CDR3 reads TGCAGCGTTCGACAGGGAGGAAACACTGAAGCTTTCTTT.

In this sample, this clone turned up a few times. V usage is TRBV4-1 and J usage is TRBJ2-5; 7 bases match TRBD2. Trimming at V came to 0 bases and at J to 4 bases, leaving 5 bases not matched to a gene. Germline V gene data show CDR1 as MGHRA and CDR2 as YSYEKL. CDR3 size: 15 residues. The CDR3 nucleotides read TGCGCCAGCAGCCAAGATAGGACTAGTTTAGAGACCCAGTACTTC. The encoded protein is CASSQDRTSLETQYF.

With regard to this clone: One end of the junction does not line up with germline, which may come from a read error. This chain connects TRBV4-1 to TRBJ2-1, with no clear D. The CDR3 covers 13 residues. CDR1 and CDR2 from the germline V gene are MGHRA and YSYEKL. CDR3 DNA sequence: TGCGCCAGCAGCCAAGCCCCCTATAATGAGCAGTTCTTC. Translating it yields CASSQAPYNEQFF.

The V and J genes are TRBV14 and TRBJ1-1; a weak D match, TRBD1 (5 bases). Per germline, CDR1 SGHDN and CDR2 FVKESK. Trimming stripped 3 bases from V and 1 base from J, with 15 bases between. There are 16 residues in the CDR3. DNA of the CDR3: TGTGCCAGCAGCCATAAGACAGTTTGGGGGAACACTGAAGCTTTCTTT. Translating it yields CASSHKTVWGNTEAFF.

This chain links TRBV5-1 with TRBJ2-7, with 9 positions matching TRBD2. There are 13 residues in the CDR3. Germline CDR1 is SGHRS and CDR2 is YFSETQ. The V segment lost 1 base and the J segment 11 bases; nucleotides outside the gene matches: 7. Here the CDR3 DNA reads TGCGCCAGCAGCTTGACGGGACTAGCTGCTGAGTACTTC. It specifies CASSLTGLAAEYF.

The rearrangement joins TRBV9 to TRBJ1-1; 7 bases align to TRBD1. CDR1 is SGDLS and CDR2 is YYNGEE in the germline V gene. The V gene end was trimmed by 2 bases and the J gene end by 0 bases; junction bases not matched to a gene: 4. The CDR3 runs 15 residues. The CDR3 DNA reads TGTGCCAGCAGCGTTCAGGGGGTCCTGAACACTGAAGCTTTCTTT. As protein: CASSVQGVLNTEAFF.

The rearrangement joins TRBV5-5 to TRBJ2-1, with TRBD2 identical over 8 bases. The V gene end was trimmed by 3 bases and the J gene end by 7 bases; junction bases not matched to a gene: 15. This CDR3 has 17 amino acids. Germline V gene lookup returns CDR1 SGHKS and CDR2 YYEKEE (reference sequence). The CDR3 here is CASSSTLLAGGTNEQFF. The CDR3 DNA sequence: TGTGCCAGCAGCTCGACCCTTCTGGCGGGGGGCACTAATGAGCAGTTCTTC.

This clone was counted a single time. The V and J genes are TRBV5-6 and TRBJ1-1; maybe TRBD1 (5 bases). V gave up 2 bases and J gave up 5 bases, with 13 bases separating them. The germline CDR1 and CDR2 sequences are SGHDT and YYEEEE. This CDR3 has 14 amino acids. CDR3 in DNA: TGTGCCAGCAGCTTTCAATCGGGGGGGACTGAAGCTTTCTTT. Encoded protein: CASSFQSGGTEAFF.

This clone has more than one count but fewer than ten. The gene calls are TRBV5-1 and TRBJ2-3, with 8 bases aligning to TRBD2. CDR1 is SGHRS, CDR2 YFSETQ, per germline. There are 15 residues in the CDR3. Losses at the gene ends were 4 bases for V and 2 bases for J; bases not matched to a gene: 6. In nucleotides, the CDR3 is TGCGCCAGCAGCCCCTTCGGGGGGGACACAGATACGCAGTATTTT. It encodes CASSPFGGDTDTQYF.

The V and J genes are TRBV6-5 and TRBJ1-1, with a weak D call TRBD1 (5 bases). The CDR3 spans 14 residues. V was clipped by 6 bases and J by 3 bases, with 14 bases between them. Germline V lookup: CDR1 MNHEY, CDR2 SVGAGI. CDR3 coding DNA: TGTGCCAGCAGGGCGTGGACATCAGACACTGAAGCTTTCTTT. It yields the protein CASRAWTSDTEAFF.

The V and J genes are TRBV9 and TRBJ2-7; D uncertain. Trimming cost V 4 bases and J 2 bases, with 7 bases left between them. This CDR3 is 12 amino acids long. Germline V gene lookup returns CDR1 SGDLS and CDR2 YYNGEE. CDR3 coding DNA: TGTGCCAGCAGCAAGAGTCCCTACGAGCAGTACTTC. Translation gives CASSKSPYEQYF. Using reference TRBV9 and TRBJ2-7 for the parts outside the CDR3, the full variable domain is DSGVTQTPKHLITATGQRVTLRCSPRSGDLSVYWYQQSLDQGLQFLIQYYNGEERAKGNILERFSAQQFPDLHSELNLSSLELGDSALYFCASSKSPYEQYFGPGTRLTVT.

The CDR3 is CASSLGAGYDTEAFF. In DNA form, the CDR3 reads TGTGCCAGCAGCTTAGGGGCGGGGTACGATACTGAAGCTTTCTTT. The rearrangement links TRBV7-9 to TRBJ1-1; D not certain. There are 15 residues in the CDR3. V lost 1 base and J lost 5, with 14 bases in between. CDR1 is SEHNR, CDR2 FQNEAQ, per germline (reference sequence).

Comments on this clone: Germline and junction disagree at one end, which may indicate a read error. The chain joins TRBV15 to TRBJ2-2, with 10 bases identical to TRBD1. The CDR3 has 15 residues. CDR1 and CDR2 (germline): LNHNV, YYDKDF (reference sequence). In nucleotides, the CDR3 is TGTGCCACCACCAGACAGGGGGCGTCGGTCGGGGAGCTGTTTTTT. Translating it yields CATTRQGASVGELFF.

The gene calls are TRBV5-5 and TRBJ1-2, with D maybe TRBD1 (5 bases). The CDR3 runs to 15 residues. Germline V lookup: CDR1 SGHKS, CDR2 YYEKEE (reference sequence). V was pared by 5 bases and J by 0 bases, with 14 bases between. CDR3 bases: TGTGCCAGCAGACAAACCCCGACAGCTAACTATGGCTACACCTTC. It is translated as CASRQTPTANYGYTF.

The V and J genes are TRBV6-1 and TRBJ2-1, with 9 nucleotides matching TRBD1. There are 15 residues in the CDR3. Germline V gives CDR1 MNHNS, CDR2 SASEGT. V shed 2 bases, J shed 4 bases, and the junction held 3 bases outside the gene matches. CDR3 DNA: TGTGCCAGCAGTGAAAAGACAGGGGGATACAATGAGCAGTTCTTC. This codes for CASSEKTGGYNEQFF.

This chain joins TRBV19 and TRBJ2-7; 9 positions agree with TRBD1. J was trimmed by 9 bases and V by 6 bases; bases with no gene match: 3. The germline CDR1 and CDR2 sequences are LNHDA and SQIVND (reference sequence). The CDR3 contains 11 residues. The CDR3 sequence: CASSQQGAQYF. DNA for the CDR3: TGTGCCAGTAGCCAACAGGGGGCGCAGTACTTC.